The entry that follows covers one T cell receptor beta chain sequence. This sample was taken from a study of blood T cell repertoires in COVID-19. The germline V gene has CDR1 SGHNT and CDR2 YENEEA. This CDR3 comprises 17 residues. The germline V and J ends were trimmed by 5 bases and 0 bases, with 17 bases remaining between them. The table came from immunoSEQ multiplex PCR; TCRdb's copy has only in-frame clones and leaves some out. The repertoire holds about 240,000 clones, with roughly 90% as singletons. This chain connects TRBV11-3 to TRBJ2-1; a weak D match, TRBD1 (6 bases). The receptor was derived from a man between 60 and 70 years old with acute or convalescent COVID-19. The sequenced material came from peripheral blood. For the CDR3, the DNA is TGTGCCAGCAGCGCGCGAACAGGGCAGAGCTCCTACAATGAGCAGTTCTTC. Its protein product is CASSARTGQSSYNEQFF.